The rows below give T cell receptor beta chains drawn from one sample of a study of cytomegalovirus exposure and HLA in healthy donors. The assay was immunoSEQ multiplex PCR, and TCRdb's table has in-frame clones only and misses some. The sample carries approximately 100,000 clones, roughly four fifths recorded once. Sample: PBMCs. Every receptor here comes from a man in his 60s in good health and CMV-seronegative. Each CDR3 is given with its conserved first and last residue. A D gene is named only where the DNA matches it firmly. The listing skips clone size in some rows; elsewhere it reads once, few, many or a size class.

once | TRBJ2-5 | TRBV6-1 | NA | TGTGCCAGCAGTGAAGCGTTGAACGTGGGCGCAGGGGCGAAAGAGACCCAGTACTTC | CASSEALNVGAGAKETQYF
NA | TRBJ1-6 | TRBV19 | NA | TGTGCCAGTAGTATCCCGGGAAATAATTCACCCCTCCACTTT | CASSIPGNNSPLHF
few | TRBJ2-7 | TRBV7-3 | TRBD2 | TGTGCCAGCAGCTTCGGCGGGGGCTACGAGCAGTACTTC | CASSFGGGYEQYF
NA | TRBJ1-2 | TRBV7-2 | NA | TGTGCCAGCAGCTTAGGGGGCGGGGGCGCTAACTATGGCTACACCTTC | CASSLGGGGANYGYTF
NA | TRBJ1-5 | TRBV19 | NA | TGTGCCAGTAGCAAACAGGGCACGGATCAGCCCCAGCATTTT | CASSKQGTDQPQHF
NA | TRBJ1-2 | TRBV4-3 | NA | TGCGCCAGCAGCCAAGATTTGTACGGGACTAGGGGCTATGGCTACACCTTC | CASSQDLYGTRGYGYTF
NA | TRBJ1-3 | TRBV12-5 | NA | TGTGCTAGTGGCAACCAGGGGTGGGGAAACACCATATATTTT | CASGNQGWGNTIYF
once | TRBJ2-5 | TRBV5-6 | TRBD1 | TGTGCCAGCAGCACGCCCCGGGACAGGGGGCGCAGAGAGACCCAGTACTTC | CASSTPRDRGRRETQYF
NA | TRBJ1-4 | TRBV5-1 | NA | TGCGCCAGCAGCTTGTTACAGGGCGAGGAAAAACTGTTTTTT | CASSLLQGEEKLFF
few | TRBJ2-2 | TRBV15 | TRBD1 | TGTGCCACCAGCAGAGATAGGACAGGGGTCCGCCGGGAGCTGTTTTTT | CATSRDRTGVRRELFF
NA | TRBJ2-5 | TRBV5-1 | NA | TGCGCCAGCAGCCCCCAGCGGCAAGAGACCCAGTACTTC | CASSPQRQETQYF
NA | TRBJ1-2 | TRBV19 | NA | TGTGCCAGTAGTATGACAGCCTATGGCTACACCTTC | CASSMTAYGYTF
few | TRBJ2-2 | TRBV5-6 | NA | TGTGCCAGCAGCTTACTATCTGGGGAGCTGTTTTTT | CASSLLSGELFF
NA | TRBJ1-2 | TRBV18 | NA | TGTGCCAGCTCACCCTTACAGGGTTATGGCTACACCTTC | CASSPLQGYGYTF
NA | TRBJ1-1 | TRBV6-5 | TRBD1 | TGTGCCAGCAGTTACTCCCGACAGGGTCAAACTGAAGCTTTCTTT | CASSYSRQGQTEAFF
NA | TRBJ1-4 | TRBV18 | TRBD1 | TGTGCCAGCTCTGGACAGGGAGATGAAAAACTGTTTTTT | CASSGQGDEKLFF
NA | TRBJ1-2 | TRBV7-3 | NA | TGTGCCAGCAGCTTAAATCCAGGTGGGGGGTACGGCTACACCTTC | CASSLNPGGGYGYTF
NA | TRBJ1-2 | TRBV7-2 | NA | TGTGCCAGCAGCTTAAGGGGTGCTGGCTACACCTTC | CASSLRGAGYTF
NA | TRBJ1-2 | TRBV28 | TRBD1 | TGTGCCAGCAGTTTAGACAGGGAGGACGGCTACACCTTC | CASSLDREDGYTF
few | TRBJ2-5 | TRBV27 | TRBD1 | TGTGCCAGCAGCGGACAGGGCATGAAGACCCAGTACTTC | CASSGQGMKTQYF
NA | TRBJ1-1 | TRBV7-2 | NA | TGTGCCAGCAGCTCCCGACGGGAAACTAGTGAAGCTTTCTTT | CASSSRRETSEAFF
NA | TRBJ2-3 | TRBV18 | NA | TGTGCCAGCTCCCCAAGCGACCCAGATACGCAGTATTTT | CASSPSDPDTQYF
NA | TRBJ2-5 | TRBV29-1 | TRBD2 | TGCAGCGTTGGGGGGGGATTGATTGGCCAAGAGACCCAGTACTTC | CSVGGGLIGQETQYF
NA | TRBJ1-3 | TRBV7-2 | NA | TGTGCCAGCAGCCGCGATCCAGGGATCTCTGGAAACACCATATATTTT | CASSRDPGISGNTIYF
once | TRBJ1-1 | TRBV5-4 | NA | TGTGCCAGCAGCTTAGACATGAACACTGAAGCTTTCTTT | CASSLDMNTEAFF
NA | TRBJ1-4 | TRBV5-4 | TRBD1 | TGTGCCAGCAGCTTACAGGGGGCAAACGAAAAACTGTTTTTT | CASSLQGANEKLFF
NA | TRBJ1-2 | TRBV29-1 | NA | TGCAGCGCCGCCCGGGAGAACTATGGCTACACCTTC | CSAARENYGYTF
NA | TRBJ1-1 | TRBV7-8 | TRBD1 | TGTGCCAGCAGCCCCAGGACAGGGCGGACTGAAGCTTTCTTT | CASSPRTGRTEAFF
NA | TRBJ2-1 | TRBV18 | TRBD1 | TGTGCCAGCTCACCAGGACAGGGCGGCGATGAGCAGTTCTTC | CASSPGQGGDEQFF
few | TRBJ2-1 | TRBV7-2 | TRBD2 | TGTGCCAGCAGCCCCACCGGGAGGGGCCATGAGCAGTTCTTC | CASSPTGRGHEQFF
NA | TRBJ1-1 | TRBV19 | NA | TGTGCCAGTAGTATACAGGGTGAGAACACTGAAGCTTTCTTT | CASSIQGENTEAFF
NA | TRBJ2-1 | TRBV7-9 | TRBD1 | TGTGCCAGCAGCCTCGGGACAGGGGTGTCCTACAATGAGCAGTTCTTC | CASSLGTGVSYNEQFF
NA | TRBJ1-4 | TRBV5-1 | TRBD1 | TGCGCCAGCAGCAGGGAGGGACAGGGGGCCAGGACGGATGAAAAACTGTTTTTT | CASSREGQGARTDEKLFF
NA | TRBJ2-7 | TRBV2 | TRBD1 | TGTGCCAGCATCAGGACAGGCCCCTCGGTCGAGCAGTACTTC | CASIRTGPSVEQYF
NA | TRBJ1-6 | TRBV6-5 | TRBD1 | TGTGCCAGCAGTTACTGGGGACAGGGAGGTTCACCCCTCCACTTT | CASSYWGQGGSPLHF
NA | TRBJ2-2 | TRBV19 | NA | TGTGCCAGTAGGAAGAGGGACGGGGAGCTGTTTTTT | CASRKRDGELFF
NA | TRBJ1-3 | TRBV28 | NA | TGTGCCAGCAGTTTGGGCGAAAACACCATATATTTT | CASSLGENTIYF
NA | TRBJ1-5 | TRBV28 | NA | TGTGCCAGCAGCTTACTCTATCAGCCCCAGCATTTT | CASSLLYQPQHF
NA | TRBJ1-3 | TRBV4-3 | NA | TGCGCCAGCAGCTCTACAGAAGGAAACACCATATATTTT | CASSSTEGNTIYF
NA | TRBJ1-2 | TRBV4-1 | TRBD1 | TGCGCCAGCAGCCCAAATACAGGGGGGTTTAGCTACACCTTC | CASSPNTGGFSYTF
NA | TRBJ1-6 | TRBV7-9 | NA | TGTGCCAGCAGCTTCCAGAAAGAGGATTCACCCCTCCACTTT | CASSFQKEDSPLHF
NA | TRBJ2-6 | TRBV2 | NA | TGTGCCAGCAGTGGAAGGGGGACTGGGGCCAACGTCCTGACTTTC | CASSGRGTGANVLTF
NA | TRBJ2-1 | TRBV27 | NA | TGTGCCAGCAGTAGGACTCCAGCCAACAATGAGCAGTTCTTC | CASSRTPANNEQFF